What follows are 4 T cell receptor beta chains derived from one specimen sequenced in a study of blood T cells in healthy people across ages. The authors ran a second PCR of about 6 to 11 cycles using a sample-barcoded 5' primer and a J-beta primer mix. TCRdb re-analysed the 5' RACE reads in MiXCR, keeping a single row per CDR3 protein. The sample gives fewer than 750,000 distinct CDR3 sequences, over 40% of which show up once; approximately 13% is in the top ten. Sequencing was carried out using blood. Receptor source: a woman older than 75 in good health.

The chain combines TRBV12-3 or TRBV12-4 with TRBJ1-1; D is perhaps TRBD1 (6 bases). Deletions cut 7 bases from V and 1 base from J, with 13 bases between. This CDR3 is 14 amino acids long. CDR3 sequence: CASISDRQNTEAFF. The CDR3 DNA reads TGTGCCAGCATTTCAGACAGGCAGAACACTGAAGCTTTCTTT.

This clonotype has at least ten counts. The chain is built from TRBV20-1 and TRBJ1-5, with D uncertain. Germline V gives CDR1 DFQATT, CDR2 SNEGSKA (reference sequence). The V and J ends lost 3 bases and 2 bases respectively, with 11 bases between them. This CDR3 is built from 14 residues. In DNA, the CDR3 is TGCAGTGCTAGGGTCAACCGCGGCAATCAGCCCCAGCATTTT. Translated, it gives CSARVNRGNQPQHF.

This clonotype was recorded many times. CDR3 bases: TGTGCCAGCAGCGCAACACGCATGGGATTAAACAATGAGCAGTTCTTC. It specifies CASSATRMGLNNEQFF. V gene TRBV7-3 combines with J gene TRBJ2-1; D is unresolved. The CDR3 totals 16 residues. Germline CDR1 SGHTA, CDR2 FQGTGA. Between the trimmed V and J ends, which lost 5 bases and 5 bases, there was a span of 19 bases. Drawing the rest from reference TRBV7-3 and TRBJ2-1, the complete variable domain is GAGVSQTPSNKVTEKGKYVELRCDPISGHTALYWYRQSLGQGPEFLIYFQGTGAADDSGLPNDRFFAVRPEGSVSTLKIQRTERGDSAVYLCASSATRMGLNNEQFFGPGTRLTVL.

Points on this clonotype: A read error is possible here, since a much larger clone lies one base away. The chain employs TRBV29-1 and TRBJ2-3; either TRBD1 or TRBD2 may fit D (5 bases each). Per the germline V gene, CDR1 is SQVTM and CDR2 is ANQGSEA. CDR3 size: 15 residues. The CDR3 spells CSVAAGPGGTGTQYF. The CDR3 region has the DNA TGCAGCGTAGCCGCGGGCCCCGGAGGCACAGGTACGCAGTATTTT.